Here is one T cell receptor beta chain with its context. Its antigen is unidentified. The repertoire was sequenced with immunoSEQ multiplex PCR; TCRdb's copy has only in-frame clones and lacks some. The sample carries roughly 120,000 clones, around 90% recorded once. This sample is drawn from a study of T cell responses to AZD1222 COVID-19 vaccine. Study observations and caveats: Along spike, vaccine-associated CD4 TCRs were found throughout, with dominance at 160-218 and 743-854.

V was pared by 4 bases and J by 0 bases, with 12 bases between. The length of the CDR3 is 15 residues. CDR1 is LNHNV, CDR2 YYDKDF, per germline (reference sequence). The rearrangement joins TRBV15 to TRBJ1-2; D might be TRBD1 (6 bases). Sequencing was performed on peripheral blood, taken on day 0 of AZD1222 vaccination. This clonotype was sampled from an adult in good health. The DNA for the CDR3 is TGTGCCACCAGCATAGGACAGAGTTCTAACTATGGCTACACCTTC. This encodes CATSIGQSSNYGYTF.